These T cell receptor beta chains were read from a single sample in a study of shared clonotypes between healthy human individuals. The method was immunoSEQ multiplex PCR; TCRdb's version includes in-frame clones alone and lacks a portion of them. The table has about 2 million clones, about 95% seen once. The material sequenced was naive CD8+ T cells sorted from blood. The source is a young man in good health. Both conserved end residues are part of each CDR3. The D gene is left open where the match is weak. Some rows mark clone size as missing; the rest say once, few, many or name a class of expanded clone.

cdr3_aa cdr3_nt cdr3_length v_call d_call clone_size j_call
CASRVGGRRDTEAFF TGTGCCAGCCGGGTCGGTGGGCGAAGGGACACTGAAGCTTTCTTT 15 TRBV5-6 - - TRBJ1-1
CASSPGTGASSWELFF TGTGCCAGCAGCCCTGGGACAGGGGCCTCGTCTTGGGAGCTGTTTTTT 16 TRBV11-3 TRBD1 - TRBJ2-2
CASSEGQGIVHEQYF TGTGCCAGCAGTGAAGGGCAGGGGATCGTCCACGAGCAGTACTTC 15 TRBV2 - - TRBJ2-7
CASSVGSNTEAFF TGTGCCAGCAGCGTCGGCAGTAACACTGAAGCTTTCTTT 13 TRBV9 - - TRBJ1-1
CASSQDRGTDYGYTF TGTGCCAGCAGCCAGGACAGGGGGACGGACTATGGCTACACCTTC 15 TRBV6-5 TRBD1 - TRBJ1-2
CAWINRGSNTGELFF TGTGCCTGGATTAACAGGGGATCGAACACCGGGGAGCTGTTTTTT 15 TRBV30 TRBD1 - TRBJ2-2
CASSRTSGTLYEQYF TGTGCCAGCAGCAGGACTAGCGGGACTCTCTACGAGCAGTACTTC 15 TRBV7-9 TRBD2 - TRBJ2-7
CASSTLQGSGELFF TGTGCCAGCAGCACCCTACAGGGTTCCGGGGAGCTGTTTTTT 14 TRBV7-8 - - TRBJ2-2
CASSLYVGKNIQYF TGTGCCAGCAGTTTATATGTCGGGAAAAACATTCAGTACTTC 14 TRBV28 - - TRBJ2-4
CASRMTGGSQPQHF TGTGCCAGCAGAATGACAGGGGGTAGTCAGCCCCAGCATTTT 14 TRBV27 TRBD1 - TRBJ1-5
CASSFPTSGALYEQYF TGTGCCAGCAGTTTCCCGACTAGCGGGGCTCTCTACGAGCAGTACTTC 16 TRBV28 TRBD2 - TRBJ2-7
CASSQVTDYGYTF TGCGCCAGCAGCCAAGTAACGGACTATGGCTACACCTTC 13 TRBV4-1 - - TRBJ1-2
CASSHLGGRGVSEQYF TGTGCCAGCAGCCACCTGGGGGGCAGGGGAGTAAGCGAGCAGTACTTC 16 TRBV7-9 - - TRBJ2-7
CASSDRQGLTEAFF TGTGCCAGCAGTGATCGACAGGGGTTGACTGAAGCTTTCTTT 14 TRBV25-1 TRBD1 once TRBJ1-1
CASSMGTLEHF TGTGCCAGTAGTATGGGGACCTTGGAGCATTTT 11 TRBV19 - - TRBJ1-5
CASSVGYQSYEQYF TGTGCCAGCAGCGTAGGTTATCAGAGTTACGAGCAGTACTTC 14 TRBV11-1 - - TRBJ2-7
CASSLAFATDTQYF TGCGCCAGCAGCTTGGCGTTTGCCACAGATACGCAGTATTTT 14 TRBV5-1 - once TRBJ2-3
CASSRRTGGGQPQHF TGTGCCAGCAGCAGACGGACAGGGGGCGGTCAGCCCCAGCATTTT 15 TRBV21-1 - - TRBJ1-5
CAWRGGAEGQFF TGTGCCTGGAGAGGTGGGGCAGAGGGACAGTTCTTC 12 TRBV30 - - TRBJ2-1
CATTPTLGPGVRGYTF TGTGCCACAACACCCACCCTGGGACCTGGGGTGAGGGGCTACACCTTC 16 TRBV19 - - TRBJ1-2
CASSTTGDTEAFF TGTGCCAGCAGTACTACAGGGGACACTGAAGCTTTCTTT 13 TRBV6-5 TRBD1 once TRBJ1-1
CASSGLSSYNEQFF TGCGCCAGTTCGGGACTGAGCTCCTACAATGAGCAGTTCTTC 14 TRBV10-1 - - TRBJ2-1
CASSSMTEQETQYF TGTGCCAGCAGCTCCATGACGGAACAAGAGACCCAGTACTTC 14 TRBV7-9 - - TRBJ2-5
CASSPGLSSYEQYF TGTGCCAGCAGCCCAGGTCTTAGCTCCTACGAGCAGTACTTC 14 TRBV16 - - TRBJ2-7
CASSSQGAGQPQHF TGTGCCAGCAGCTCTCAGGGGGCCGGCCAGCCCCAGCATTTT 14 TRBV5-6 TRBD1 - TRBJ1-5
CASSLDPEHEQYF TGTGCCAGCAGCTTAGACCCCGAGCACGAGCAGTACTTC 13 TRBV11-2 - - TRBJ2-7
CASSPGGDYGYTF TGTGCCAGCAGCCCAGGGGGCGACTATGGCTACACCTTC 13 TRBV5-4 TRBD1 - TRBJ1-2
CASSDVRESREQYF TGCGCCAGCAGTGATGTGCGGGAGTCTAGGGAGCAGTACTTC 14 TRBV10-1 TRBD2 - TRBJ2-7
CASSQGTGLDYGYTF TGTGCCAGCAGCCAAGGGACAGGGTTGGACTATGGCTACACCTTC 15 TRBV11-2 TRBD1 - TRBJ1-2
CASSDGHGYEQYF TGTGCCAGCAGTGATGGTCACGGCTACGAGCAGTACTTC 13 TRBV6-1 - - TRBJ2-7
CASSLESVGPGVNEQYF TGCGCCAGCAGCTTGGAAAGTGTGGGACCGGGTGTCAACGAGCAGTACTTC 17 TRBV5-1 - - TRBJ2-7
CASSIVGQGTYEQYF TGTGCCAGCAGTATAGTGGGACAGGGGACCTACGAGCAGTACTTC 15 TRBV7-9 TRBD1 - TRBJ2-7
CASSLPLPGQGGVYEQYF TGTGCCAGCAGCCTTCCCCTCCCGGGACAGGGAGGGGTCTACGAGCAGTACTTC 18 TRBV7-9 TRBD1 once TRBJ2-7
CASSPTSGRPTGELFF TGTGCCAGCAGCCCGACTAGCGGGAGGCCCACCGGGGAGCTGTTTTTT 16 TRBV7-9 TRBD2 - TRBJ2-2
CASSYSQGLVPEAFF TGTGCCAGCAGTTACTCACAGGGCCTGGTTCCTGAAGCTTTCTTT 15 TRBV6-5 - once TRBJ1-1
CASGTAAVETQYF TGTGCCAGTGGGACTGCGGCAGTGGAGACCCAGTACTTC 13 TRBV2 - - TRBJ2-5
CASSQGGKGYYGYTF TGCGCCAGCAGCCAAGGGGGAAAAGGGTACTATGGCTACACCTTC 15 TRBV4-1 - once TRBJ1-2
CASSLVGTGVEYGYTF TGTGCCAGCAGCTTGGTGGGGACAGGGGTGGAGTATGGCTACACCTTC 16 TRBV7-9 TRBD1 - TRBJ1-2
CASSYSGDQPQHF TGTGCCAGCAGTTACTCCGGGGATCAGCCCCAGCATTTT 13 TRBV6-5 - - TRBJ1-5
CASSLGGGNIQYF TGTGCCAGCAGTCTAGGGGGCGGGAACATTCAGTACTTC 13 TRBV9 TRBD1 - TRBJ2-4
CASRAGFTEAFF TGTGCCAGCAGAGCAGGGTTTACTGAAGCTTTCTTT 12 TRBV2 - - TRBJ1-1
CASSQRQEVRDTGELFF TGCGCCAGCAGCCAGAGACAGGAAGTGCGAGACACCGGGGAGCTGTTTTTT 17 TRBV5-1 - - TRBJ2-2
CASSQVVPETQYF TGCGCCAGCAGCCAGGTAGTCCCGGAGACCCAGTACTTC 13 TRBV4-1 - - TRBJ2-5
CASSLGPGSTDTQYF TGTGCCAGCAGCTTGGGGCCAGGGAGCACAGATACGCAGTATTTT 15 TRBV7-6 - - TRBJ2-3
CAWSVGTDYGYTF TGTGCCTGGAGTGTCGGGACAGACTATGGCTACACCTTC 13 TRBV30 TRBD1 - TRBJ1-2
CASRTTGNSNQPQHF TGTGCCAGTAGAACGACAGGAAATAGCAATCAGCCCCAGCATTTT 15 TRBV19 - - TRBJ1-5